The 23 T cell receptor beta chains presented below share a single source sample, sequenced in a study of cytotoxic CD8 clonotypes in ibrutinib-treated CLL. Generated by immunoSEQ multiplex PCR, the TCRdb table keeps only in-frame clones and is missing some. The profile covers 150,000 or so clones, with around three quarters appearing a single time and about 29% taken by the ten largest. Source: PBMCs, taken after 12 months of ibrutinib treatment. The receptors come from a human donor with chronic lymphocytic leukemia.

This chain connects TRBV6-5 to TRBJ2-7, with TRBD2 identical over 8 bases. The length of the CDR3 is 13 residues. Germline-derived CDR1 and CDR2 are MNHEY and SVGAGI. V gave up 8 bases and J gave up 3 bases; unmatched junction bases: 6. CDR3 DNA: TGTGCCAGCGGAAGACTAGCGCGCTACGAGCAGTACTTC. This gives the protein CASGRLARYEQYF.

This clone has a single count. The rearrangement joins TRBV27 to TRBJ2-7; D is undetermined. V was shortened by 6 bases and J by 3 bases, with 18 bases between the two germline ends. The CDR3 is 15 residues long. The V gene's germline CDR1 is MNHEY and CDR2 SMNVEV (reference sequence). The CDR3 DNA reads as TGTGCCAGCAGCCTGATATCTCCAGGCGACTACGAGCAGTACTTC. Translation gives CASSLISPGDYEQYF.

The chain employs TRBV4-3 and TRBJ2-7; 8 bases align to TRBD2. The germline V gene encodes CDR1 LGHNA and CDR2 YSLEER. The CDR3 sequence is 15 residues long. J gave up 2 bases and V 2 bases, and 5 bases lay outside the gene matches. The CDR3 reads CASSQSREAPYEQYF. The CDR3 DNA reads as TGCGCCAGCAGCCAATCGCGGGAGGCCCCCTACGAGCAGTACTTC.

This clone was recorded only once. The J gene is TRBJ1-2, the V gene TRBV28; perhaps TRBD1 as D (6 bases). Germline V gene lookup returns CDR1 MDHEN and CDR2 SYDVKM. CDR3 length equals 13 residues. Trimming took off 3 bases at V and 5 bases at J, with 10 bases between the two ends. The CDR3 region is CASSFGRGYGYTF. The CDR3 DNA sequence: TGTGCCAGCAGTTTCGGCAGGGGATATGGCTACACCTTC.

V is TRBV30 and J is TRBJ2-3; perhaps D is TRBD1 or TRBD2 (5 bases each). Germline values: CDR1 GTSNPN, CDR2 SVGIG (reference sequence). The length of the CDR3 is 14 residues. V lost 3 bases, J lost 0 bases, and 10 bases lay in between. This CDR3 is CAWRIGASTDTQYF. CDR3 bases: TGTGCCTGGAGGATCGGGGCTAGCACAGATACGCAGTATTTT.

The chain combines TRBV4-1 with TRBJ2-7; 14 nucleotides agree with TRBD2. Germline CDR1 MGHRA, CDR2 YSYEKL. The CDR3 contains 19 residues. V trimming: 1 base; J trimming: 2 bases; junction bases outside the gene matches: 10. The CDR3 loop reads CASSQAPGLAGVSPYEQYF. The DNA for the CDR3 is TGCGCCAGCAGCCAAGCGCCGGGACTAGCGGGAGTAAGCCCCTACGAGCAGTACTTC.

This clone was seen repeatedly, ten times or more. The CDR3 loop reads CASSDPGQGQPQHF. The CDR3 DNA is TGTGCCAGCAGCGACCCGGGACAGGGTCAGCCCCAGCATTTT. This sequence joins TRBV7-2 and TRBJ1-5, with 9 bases that match TRBD1. CDR3 length equals 14 residues. Per germline, CDR1 SGHTA and CDR2 FQGNSA. Trimming removed 5 bases from V and 6 bases from J; junction bases left unmatched: 5.

The chain has TRBV28 and TRBJ1-2, with 7 nucleotides matching TRBD1. The CDR3 covers 15 residues. V trimming: 2 bases; J trimming: 1 base; junction bases outside the gene matches: 4. The germline V gene encodes CDR1 MDHEN and CDR2 SYDVKM. The CDR3 coding sequence is TGTGCCAGCAGTTTACCGGACAGGTTTAACTATGGCTACACCTTC. It specifies CASSLPDRFNYGYTF.

The genes are TRBV6-5 and TRBJ2-5; no clear D. The V gene lost 1 base and the J gene lost 4 bases, with 7 bases spanning the gap. Germline V CDR1 and CDR2: MNHEY, SVGAGI. This CDR3 comprises 13 residues. CDR3 DNA sequence: TGTGCCAGCAGTTACTACCCCTTAGAGACCCAGTACTTC. This gives the protein CASSYYPLETQYF.

This clone was detected only once. The chain uses TRBV2 and TRBJ2-7; D not certain. The V end was cut by 6 bases, the J end by 7 bases, with 7 bases between. Germline values: CDR1 SNHLY, CDR2 FYNNEI. The CDR3 has 10 residues. This chain's CDR3 is CASRELEQYF. CDR3 nucleotide sequence: TGTGCCAGCAGGGAGTTGGAGCAGTACTTC. Full variable domain (remainder filled in from reference TRBV2 and TRBJ2-7): EPEVTQTPSHQVTQMGQEVILRCVPISNHLYFYWYRQILGQKVEFLVSFYNNEISEKSEIFDDQFSVERPDGSNFTLKIRSTKLEDSAMYFCASRELEQYFGPGTRLTVT.

This chain's CDR3 is CASSLVTVSGANVLTF. CDR3 DNA: TGCGCCAGCAGCTTGGTCACCGTCTCTGGGGCCAACGTCCTGACTTTC. The V and J genes are TRBV5-1 and TRBJ2-6; no firm D call. The CDR3 spans 16 residues. V was cut by 0 bases and J by 0 bases, with 7 bases left in between. Looked up from germline, CDR1 is SGHRS and CDR2 is YFSETQ.

This chain links TRBV28 with TRBJ2-1, with D possibly matching TRBD1 (6 bases). From germline, CDR1 is MDHEN and CDR2 SYDVKM. The germline V and J ends were trimmed by 3 bases and 2 bases, with 11 bases remaining between them. This CDR3 is 15 amino acids long. Written as DNA, the CDR3 is TGTGCCAGCAGTTTCACAGGGACACCCTACAATGAGCAGTTCTTC. This codes for CASSFTGTPYNEQFF.

The V and J genes are TRBV7-9 and TRBJ2-1; 8 nucleotides line up with TRBD2. The CDR3 runs 15 residues. CDR1 SEHNR and CDR2 FQNEAQ come from the germline V gene (reference sequence). The V segment lost 3 bases and the J segment 8 bases; nucleotides outside the gene matches: 9. CDR3 loop: CASSLDGLAGYEQFF. CDR3 DNA: TGTGCCAGCAGCTTGGACGGACTAGCCGGCTATGAGCAGTTCTTC.

DNA of the CDR3: TGTGCCAGCAGCTTAGCCCGTCGGGGGCCGGACTCCTACGAGCAGTACTTC. As protein: CASSLARRGPDSYEQYF. This chain links TRBV7-9 with TRBJ2-7, with D possibly being TRBD1 or TRBD2 (6 bases each). Per the germline V gene, CDR1 is SEHNR and CDR2 is FQNEAQ (reference sequence). The CDR3 totals 17 residues. Trimming took off 0 bases at V and 0 bases at J, with 15 bases between the two ends.

This clone has more than one count but fewer than ten. The CDR3 loop reads CASSKTGSTDTQYF. CDR3 bases: TGCGCCAGCAGTAAAACGGGCAGCACAGATACGCAGTATTTT. V gene TRBV4-1 combines with J gene TRBJ2-3; D remains ambiguous. V lost 6 bases to trimming and J lost 0 bases, with 10 bases between them. This CDR3 has 14 residues. Germline assignment: CDR1 MGHRA and CDR2 YSYEKL.

This clone was seen only once. The J gene is TRBJ2-3, the V gene TRBV7-2, with D possibly called TRBD1 or TRBD2 (5 bases each). The CDR3 consists of 14 residues. V lost 3 bases, J lost 4 bases, and 11 bases lay in between. The germline V gene encodes CDR1 SGHTA and CDR2 FQGNSA. CDR3 in amino acids: CASSLGPSADTQYF. CDR3 DNA: TGTGCCAGCAGCTTGGGACCGTCGGCAGATACGCAGTATTTT.

V usage is TRBV30 and J usage is TRBJ1-4; D uncertain. The length of the CDR3 is 13 residues. CDR1 is GTSNPN, CDR2 SVGIG, per germline (reference sequence). With 0 bases removed from V and 5 bases from J, the gap between germline ends came to 7 bases. This CDR3 reads CAWSVMQNEKLFF. As DNA, the CDR3 is TGTGCCTGGAGTGTAATGCAGAATGAAAAACTGTTTTTT.

The chain couples TRBV7-6 to TRBJ2-7; D unclear. Trimming pared 1 base from V and 7 bases from J, leaving 17 bases between. This CDR3 has 15 residues. Germline V gives CDR1 SGHVS, CDR2 FNYEAQ. CDR3 sequence (DNA): TGTGCCAGCAGCTTAGAGGCACAGTCCAGGCAGGAGCAGTACTTC. Its translation: CASSLEAQSRQEQYF. Full variable domain (outside the CDR3, taken from reference TRBV7-6 and TRBJ2-7): GAGVSQSPRYKVTKRGQDVALRCDPISGHVSLYWYRQALGQGPEFLTYFNYEAQQDKSGLPNDRFSAERPEGSISTLTIQRTEQRDSAMYRCASSLEAQSRQEQYFGPGTRLTVT.

The rearrangement uses TRBV11-1 and TRBJ2-2; no clear D gene. The germline V gene encodes CDR1 SGHAT and CDR2 FQDESV (reference sequence). The CDR3 is 16 amino acids. Trimming shortened V by 5 bases and J by 2 bases, and 15 bases separated the two germline ends. The CDR3 protein is CASSPQLQSNTGELFF. Here the CDR3 DNA reads TGTGCCAGCAGCCCGCAGCTACAGTCCAACACCGGGGAGCTGTTTTTT.

The chain links TRBV28 to TRBJ1-5, with 7 bases lining up with TRBD1. The CDR3 loop spans 16 amino acids. The germline gives CDR1 MDHEN, CDR2 SYDVKM. V lost 6 bases to trimming and J lost 3 bases; unmatched junction nucleotides: 11. Written as DNA, the CDR3 is TGTGCCAGCAGCCCGACAGGGACGAACAACAATCAGCCCCAGCATTTT. Translation: CASSPTGTNNNQPQHF.

This chain connects TRBV5-1 to TRBJ2-2; 10 bases line up with TRBD2. J lost 4 bases, V lost 2 bases, and 2 bases had no gene match. The germline CDR1 and CDR2 sequences are SGHRS and YFSETQ. CDR3 length: 15 amino acids. CDR3 bases: TGCGCCAGCAGCTTATTAGCGGGAGGCACCGGGGAGCTGTTTTTT. Residues: CASSLLAGGTGELFF.

This clone came up a few times. The V call is TRBV7-3, the J call TRBJ2-7; TRBD1 agrees at 7 bases. CDR3 length: 13 amino acids. The V and J ends lost 8 bases and 0 bases, in that order; junction bases with no gene match: 4. The germline V gene has CDR1 SGHTA and CDR2 FQGTGA. The CDR3 loop is CASRDRNSYEQYF. CDR3 DNA: TGTGCCAGCCGGGACAGAAACTCCTACGAGCAGTACTTC.

This clone was picked up a small number of times. V is TRBV14 and J is TRBJ2-5, with TRBD2 matching 7 bases. CDR3 length equals 13 residues. Per germline, CDR1 SGHDN and CDR2 FVKESK. J lost 6 bases, V lost 5 bases, and 6 bases had no gene match. The CDR3 nucleotides read TGTGCCAGCAGCTTGGGGGGGTTGAAGACCCAGTACTTC. Protein product: CASSLGGLKTQYF.